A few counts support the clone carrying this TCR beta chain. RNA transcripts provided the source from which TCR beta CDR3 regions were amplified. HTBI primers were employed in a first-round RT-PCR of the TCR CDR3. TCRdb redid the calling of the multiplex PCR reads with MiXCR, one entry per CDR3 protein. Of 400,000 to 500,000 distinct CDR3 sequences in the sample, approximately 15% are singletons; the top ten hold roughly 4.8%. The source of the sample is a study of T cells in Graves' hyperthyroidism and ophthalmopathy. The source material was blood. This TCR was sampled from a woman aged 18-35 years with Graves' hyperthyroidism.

CDR3 sequence: CASSQAPGNSEQYF. In DNA, the CDR3 is TGTGCCAGCAGCCAAGCTCCAGGGAATAGCGAGCAGTACTTC. The rearrangement links TRBV3-1 to TRBJ2-7; D is perhaps TRBD1 (5 bases). Looked up from germline, CDR1 is LGHDT and CDR2 is YNNKEL (reference sequence). V lost 1 base and J lost 6, with 13 bases in between. The CDR3 runs to 14 residues.